This T cell receptor (beta chain) was captured by sequencing in a study of OX40 agonist ivuxolimab in advanced cancers. The study's findings and limits: On average, CD8+ T cells showed a greater number of expanded clones than CD4+.

Germline CDR1 reads SGHRS; CDR2 reads YFSETQ. Trimming took 2 bases from V and 3 from J, leaving 19 bases between them. This CDR3 is 17 amino acids long. TCRdb's table, derived via immunoSEQ multiplex PCR, lists solely in-frame clones and lacks some. The profile shows approximately 88,000 clones, approximately 91% of them singletons. Comment on this clone: What it binds is not known.

This chain links TRBV5-1 with TRBJ2-3, with a possible D match to TRBD2 (7 bases). The clonotype comes from an adult with an advanced solid tumor such as melanoma, head and neck, liver or kidney cancer. Sequencing used CD4+ or CD8+ T cells sorted from blood, obtained in a trial of the OX40 agonist ivuxolimab. The chain's CDR3 is CASSFGGRGRTTDTQYF. Here the CDR3 DNA reads TGCGCCAGCAGCTTCGGGGGGCGAGGGAGGACAACAGATACGCAGTATTTT.